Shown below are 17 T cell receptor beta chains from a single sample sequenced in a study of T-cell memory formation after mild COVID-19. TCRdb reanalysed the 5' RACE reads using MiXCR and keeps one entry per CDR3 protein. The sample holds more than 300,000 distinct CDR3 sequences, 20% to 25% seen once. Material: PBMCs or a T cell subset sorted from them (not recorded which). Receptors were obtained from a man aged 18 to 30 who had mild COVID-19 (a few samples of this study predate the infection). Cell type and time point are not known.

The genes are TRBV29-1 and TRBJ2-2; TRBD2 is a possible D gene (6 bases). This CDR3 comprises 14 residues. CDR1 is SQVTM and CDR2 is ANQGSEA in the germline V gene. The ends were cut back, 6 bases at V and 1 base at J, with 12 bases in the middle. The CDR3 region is CSVPRRGNTGELFF. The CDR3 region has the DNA TGCAGCGTCCCCAGGAGGGGGAACACCGGGGAGCTGTTTTTT.

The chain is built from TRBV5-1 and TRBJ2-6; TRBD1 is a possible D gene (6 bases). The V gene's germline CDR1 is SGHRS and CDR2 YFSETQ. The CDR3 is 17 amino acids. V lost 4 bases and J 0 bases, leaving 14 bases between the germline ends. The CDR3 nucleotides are TGCGCCAGCAGCCGACAGGTGACGAGCTCTGGGGCCAACGTCCTGACTTTC. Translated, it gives CASSRQVTSSGANVLTF.

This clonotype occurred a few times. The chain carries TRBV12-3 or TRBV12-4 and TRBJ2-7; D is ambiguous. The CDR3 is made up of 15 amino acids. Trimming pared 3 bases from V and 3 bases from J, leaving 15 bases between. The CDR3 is CASSFGSLAYYEQYV. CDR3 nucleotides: TGTGCCAGCAGTTTCGGCAGTTTGGCCTACTACGAGCAGTACGTC.

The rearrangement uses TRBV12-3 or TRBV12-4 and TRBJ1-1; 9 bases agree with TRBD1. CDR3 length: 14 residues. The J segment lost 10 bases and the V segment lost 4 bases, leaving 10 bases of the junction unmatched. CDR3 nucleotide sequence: TGTGCCAGCAGTTACAGGGGGCGTAGGGAAAGAGCTTTCTTT. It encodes CASSYRGRRERAFF.

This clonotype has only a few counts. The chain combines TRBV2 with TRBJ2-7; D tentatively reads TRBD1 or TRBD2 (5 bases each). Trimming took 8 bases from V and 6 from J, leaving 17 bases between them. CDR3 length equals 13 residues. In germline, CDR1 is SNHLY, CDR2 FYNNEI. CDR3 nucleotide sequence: TGTGCCAGCCGAGGGACGGGCTCTCGCGAGCAGTACGTC. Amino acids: CASRGTGSREQYV.

The CDR3 bases are TGCGCCAGCAGCCCCGTGGGTGGCACTGAAGCTTTCTTT. This codes for CASSPVGGTEAFF. This sequence joins TRBV5-1 and TRBJ1-1; D remains unclear. CDR3 length: 13 residues. In germline, CDR1 is SGHRS, CDR2 YFSETQ. With 4 bases removed from V and 4 bases from J, the gap between germline ends came to 11 bases.

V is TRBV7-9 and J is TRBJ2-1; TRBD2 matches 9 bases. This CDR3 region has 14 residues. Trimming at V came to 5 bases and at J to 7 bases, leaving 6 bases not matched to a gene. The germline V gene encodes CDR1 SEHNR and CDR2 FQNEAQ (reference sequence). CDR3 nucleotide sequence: TGTGCCAGCAGCCAAGGGACTAGCCGGAATGAGCAGTTCTTC. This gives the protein CASSQGTSRNEQFF.

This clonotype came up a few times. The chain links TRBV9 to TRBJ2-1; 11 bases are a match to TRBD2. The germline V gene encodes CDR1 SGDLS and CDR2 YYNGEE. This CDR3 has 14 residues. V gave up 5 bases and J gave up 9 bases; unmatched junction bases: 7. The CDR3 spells CASRPSGGPGEQFF. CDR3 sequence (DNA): TGTGCCAGCAGGCCTAGCGGGGGGCCGGGTGAGCAGTTCTTC.

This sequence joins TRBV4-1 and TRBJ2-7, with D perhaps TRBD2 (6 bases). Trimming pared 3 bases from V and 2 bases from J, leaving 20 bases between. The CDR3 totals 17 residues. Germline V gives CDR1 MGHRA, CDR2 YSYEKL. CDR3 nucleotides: TGCGCCAGCAGCCAGTCCATTAGGAGGGATCGTCCCTACGAGCAGTACGTC. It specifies CASSQSIRRDRPYEQYV.

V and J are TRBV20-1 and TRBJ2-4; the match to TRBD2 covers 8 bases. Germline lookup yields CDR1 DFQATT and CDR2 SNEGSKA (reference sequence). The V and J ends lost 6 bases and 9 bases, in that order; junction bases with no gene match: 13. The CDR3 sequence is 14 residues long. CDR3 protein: CSARSGGSLTIQYF. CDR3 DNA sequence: TGCAGTGCCAGGAGCGGGGGCTCTCTCACCATTCAGTACTTC.

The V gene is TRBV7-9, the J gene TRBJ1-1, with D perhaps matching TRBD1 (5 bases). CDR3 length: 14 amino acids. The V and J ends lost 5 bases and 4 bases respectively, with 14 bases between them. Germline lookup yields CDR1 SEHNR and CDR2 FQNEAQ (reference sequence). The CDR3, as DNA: TGTGCCAGCAGCCACGGGGTCGGGGGCACTGAAGCTTTCTTT. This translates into CASSHGVGGTEAFF.

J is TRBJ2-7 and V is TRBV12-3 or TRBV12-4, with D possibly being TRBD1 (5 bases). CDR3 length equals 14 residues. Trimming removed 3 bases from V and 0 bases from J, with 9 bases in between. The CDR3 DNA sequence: TGTGCCAGCAGTTTTCAGGGCAGCTCCTACGAGCAGTACGTC. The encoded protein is CASSFQGSSYEQYV.

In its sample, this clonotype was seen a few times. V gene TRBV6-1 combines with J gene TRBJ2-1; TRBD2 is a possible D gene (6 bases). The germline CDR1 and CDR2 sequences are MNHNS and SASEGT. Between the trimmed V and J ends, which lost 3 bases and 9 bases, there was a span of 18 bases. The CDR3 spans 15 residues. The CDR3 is CASSEGEAGRSEQFF. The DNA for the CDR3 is TGTGCCAGCAGTGAGGGGGAGGCAGGCCGGAGTGAGCAGTTCTTC.

The DNA of the CDR3 is TGTGCCAGCAGCTTAGAACCGAGCTCCTACGAGCAGTACGTC. It is translated as CASSLEPSSYEQYV. This chain connects TRBV7-2 to TRBJ2-7, with D unclear. Germline V gene lookup returns CDR1 SGHTA and CDR2 FQGNSA. This CDR3 contains 14 residues. V gave up 1 base and J gave up 0 bases, with 7 bases separating them.

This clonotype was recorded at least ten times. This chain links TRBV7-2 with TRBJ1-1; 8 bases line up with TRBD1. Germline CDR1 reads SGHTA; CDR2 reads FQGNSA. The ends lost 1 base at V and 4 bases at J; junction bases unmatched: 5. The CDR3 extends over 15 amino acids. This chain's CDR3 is CASSLGQGQITEAFF. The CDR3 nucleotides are TGTGCCAGCAGCTTAGGACAGGGGCAGATCACTGAAGCTTTCTTT.

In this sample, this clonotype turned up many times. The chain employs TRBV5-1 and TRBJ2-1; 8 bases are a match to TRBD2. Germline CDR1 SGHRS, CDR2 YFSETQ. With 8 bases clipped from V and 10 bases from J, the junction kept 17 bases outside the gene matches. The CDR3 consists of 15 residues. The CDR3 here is CASMAGGGGSPEQFF. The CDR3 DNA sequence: TGCGCCAGTATGGCCGGGGGGGGCGGTTCCCCCGAGCAGTTCTTC. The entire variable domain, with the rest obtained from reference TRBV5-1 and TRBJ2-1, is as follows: KAGVTQTPRYLIKTRGQQVTLSCSPISGHRSVSWYQQTPGQGLQFLFEYFSETQRNKGNFPGRFSGRQFSNSRSEMNVSTLELGDSALYLCASMAGGGGSPEQFFGPGTRLTVL.

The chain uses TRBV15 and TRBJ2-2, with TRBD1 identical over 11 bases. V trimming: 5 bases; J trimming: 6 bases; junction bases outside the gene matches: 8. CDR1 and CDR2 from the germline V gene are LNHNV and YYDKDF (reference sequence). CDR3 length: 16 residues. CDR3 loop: CATSHGQGALAGELFF. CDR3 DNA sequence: TGTGCCACCAGCCATGGACAGGGGGCGCTGGCCGGGGAGCTGTTTTTT.